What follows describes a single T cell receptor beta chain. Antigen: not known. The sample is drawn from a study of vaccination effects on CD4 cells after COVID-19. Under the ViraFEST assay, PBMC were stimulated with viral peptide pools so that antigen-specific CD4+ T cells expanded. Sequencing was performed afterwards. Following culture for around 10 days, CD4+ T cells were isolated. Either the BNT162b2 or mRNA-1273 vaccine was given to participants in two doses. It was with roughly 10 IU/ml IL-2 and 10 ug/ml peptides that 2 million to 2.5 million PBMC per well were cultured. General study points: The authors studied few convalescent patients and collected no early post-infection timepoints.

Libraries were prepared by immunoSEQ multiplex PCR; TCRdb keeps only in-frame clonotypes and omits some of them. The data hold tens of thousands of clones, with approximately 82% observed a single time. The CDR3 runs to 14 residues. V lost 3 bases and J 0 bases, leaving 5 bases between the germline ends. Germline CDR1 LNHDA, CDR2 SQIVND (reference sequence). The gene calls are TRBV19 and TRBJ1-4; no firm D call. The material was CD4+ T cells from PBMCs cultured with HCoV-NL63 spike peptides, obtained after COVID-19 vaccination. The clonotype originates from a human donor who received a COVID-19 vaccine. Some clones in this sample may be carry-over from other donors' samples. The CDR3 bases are TGTGCCAGTAGTATCAGCCCAACTAATGAAAAACTGTTTTTT. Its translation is CASSISPTNEKLFF.